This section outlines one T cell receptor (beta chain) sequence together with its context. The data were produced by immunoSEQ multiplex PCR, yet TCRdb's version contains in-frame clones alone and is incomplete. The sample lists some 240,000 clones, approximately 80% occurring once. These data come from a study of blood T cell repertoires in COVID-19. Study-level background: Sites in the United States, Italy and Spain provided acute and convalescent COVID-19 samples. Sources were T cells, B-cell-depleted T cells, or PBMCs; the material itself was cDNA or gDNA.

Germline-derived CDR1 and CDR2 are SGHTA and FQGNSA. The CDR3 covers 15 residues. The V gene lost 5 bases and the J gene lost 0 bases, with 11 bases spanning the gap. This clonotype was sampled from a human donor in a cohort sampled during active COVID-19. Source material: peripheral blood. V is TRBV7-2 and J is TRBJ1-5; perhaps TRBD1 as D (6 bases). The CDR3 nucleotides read TGTGCCAGCAGCCAAGACAGGCTTAGCAATCAGCCCCAGCATTTT. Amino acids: CASSQDRLSNQPQHF.